The text below deals with one T cell receptor beta chain. This receptor's antigen is unknown. Base qualities are not recorded, but no much larger clone differs from it by a single base. Receptor libraries were prepared by PCR. The sequencer listed for this sample is Illumina MiSeq. Characterization of TCR beta DJ and VDJ rearrangements was performed by next generation amplicon sequencing. In the source study's methods: Amplicon sequencing data were analyzed with the Vidjil software to identify clonal TCR beta rearrangements. TCR beta rearrangement characteristics were compared between RUNX1-mutated and wildtype groups using two-tailed Fisher exact tests. TCRdb trimmed public reads at Q25 via fastp, called clones via MiXCR and kept in-frame beta chains. Identical CDR3 proteins give one entry, which carries the most common genes and DNA. The authors' filters were not applied to this entry. For this sample the table gives about 110 distinct CDR3 sequences, of which 50% to 55% were detected only once. The ten largest clones represent about four fifths of the sample.

For oncotyping and quantification of minimal residual disease, T-ALL samples were taken at diagnosis from children and adults treated according to protocol. Based on the germline V gene, the CDR1 and CDR2 sequences are SGHNT and YENEEA. Taken from cysteine to phenylalanine, the CDR3 has 16 residues. The read is trimmed to its CDR3 DNA, 48 bases read in frame from base 1. Here V drops 5 bases and J drops 6 bases, and the junction holds 10 bases not matched to any gene. The data are from a study of RUNX1 and TCR beta rearrangement in T-cell leukemia (dated by TCRdb to the early 2020s). Background for the entire study: The comparison of TCR beta rearrangements and CDR3 junctions set under 15 T-ALLs carrying mono-allelic acquired RUNX1 mutations against roughly 10 T-ALLs that were RUNX1 wildtype. All RUNX1 mutations in the mutated group were heterozygous, ten in the Runt homology domain and a few in the transactivation domain. The RUNX1 wildtype T-ALLs were matched on an immature maturation arrest stage, which was defined as the absence of cytoplasmic or surface TCR beta protein. To allow a comparison of D1 versus D2 segments, the RUNX1 wildtype T-ALLs were chosen so that each carried at least incomplete clonal TCR beta rearrangements. The maturation arrest stages of RUNX1-mutated T-ALLs were more diverse, with some cases arrested before the onset of TCR beta rearrangement. TCR beta rearrangements in human T-ALL were analyzed for comparison with results obtained from a Runx1 knockout mouse model. RUNX1 mutation status of the T-ALL cases had been determined in an earlier study. The multicentric trials were GRAALL-2003 and GRAALL-2005. TCR rearrangements were assessed by Genescan analysis after EuroClonality multiplex PCR on genomic DNA.

Broader findings and caveats from the paper: TCR beta D1 segment usage did not differ significantly between RUNX1-mutated (around 83%) and wildtype (approximately 60%) T-ALL clonal rearrangements. Similar TCR beta J1 cluster usage was observed in RUNX1-mutated and wildtype T-ALLs, and no significant difference was found. Because too few clonal rearrangements were available, TCR beta CDR3 length and D segment truncation in T-ALLs could not be evaluated. Clonal TCR beta rearrangements were carried by fewer RUNX1-mutated T-ALLs (about 62%) than has been reported for T-ALL generally (over 80%).

Sequencing used blood. The receptor comes from a male donor with T-cell acute lymphoblastic leukemia. The rearranged segments are TRBV11-3 and TRBJ1-5; 10 bases in between match TRBD1. The CDR3: CASSPPGTGDCQPQHF. The base sequence is TGTGCCAGCAGCCCCCCCGGGACAGGGGATTGTCAGCCCCAGCATTTT.